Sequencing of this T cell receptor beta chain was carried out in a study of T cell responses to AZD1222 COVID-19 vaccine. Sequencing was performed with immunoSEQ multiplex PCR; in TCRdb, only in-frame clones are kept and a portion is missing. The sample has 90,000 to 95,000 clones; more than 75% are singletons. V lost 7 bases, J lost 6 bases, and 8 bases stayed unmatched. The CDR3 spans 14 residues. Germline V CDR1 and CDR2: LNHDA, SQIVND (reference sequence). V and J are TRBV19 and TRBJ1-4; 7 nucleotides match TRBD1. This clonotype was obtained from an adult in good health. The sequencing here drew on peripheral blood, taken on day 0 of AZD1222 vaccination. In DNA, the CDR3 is TGTGCCAGTACAAGCGCAGGGGGATATGAAAAACTGTTTTTT. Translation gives CASTSAGGYEKLFF.